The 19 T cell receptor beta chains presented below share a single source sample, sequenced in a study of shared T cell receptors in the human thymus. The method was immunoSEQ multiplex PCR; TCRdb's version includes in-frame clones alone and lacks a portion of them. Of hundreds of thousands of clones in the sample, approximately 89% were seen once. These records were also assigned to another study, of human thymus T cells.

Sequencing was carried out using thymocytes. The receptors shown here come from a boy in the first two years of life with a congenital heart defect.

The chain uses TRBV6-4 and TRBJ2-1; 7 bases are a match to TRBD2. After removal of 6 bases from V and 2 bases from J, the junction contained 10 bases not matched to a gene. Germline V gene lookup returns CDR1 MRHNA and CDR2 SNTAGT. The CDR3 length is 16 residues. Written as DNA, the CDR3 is TGTGCCAGCAGAGGATACCGGGACTACGCCTACAATGAGCAGTTCTTC. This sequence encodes CASRGYRDYAYNEQFF.

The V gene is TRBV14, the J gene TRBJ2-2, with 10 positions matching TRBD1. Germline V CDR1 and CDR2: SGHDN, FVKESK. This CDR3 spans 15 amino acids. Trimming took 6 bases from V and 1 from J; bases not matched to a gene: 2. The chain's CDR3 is CASRRTGGNTGELFF. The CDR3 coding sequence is TGTGCCAGCAGGAGGACAGGGGGGAACACCGGGGAGCTGTTTTTT.

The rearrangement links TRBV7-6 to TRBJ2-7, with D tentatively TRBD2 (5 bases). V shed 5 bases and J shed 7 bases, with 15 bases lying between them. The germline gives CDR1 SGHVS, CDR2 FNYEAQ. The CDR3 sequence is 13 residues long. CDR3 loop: CASSQREPQEQYF. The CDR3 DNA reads TGTGCCAGCAGCCAGAGGGAACCGCAAGAGCAGTACTTC.

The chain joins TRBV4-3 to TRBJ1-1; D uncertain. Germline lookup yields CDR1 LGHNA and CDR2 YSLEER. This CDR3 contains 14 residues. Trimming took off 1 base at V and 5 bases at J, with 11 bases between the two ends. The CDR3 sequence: CASSQGGLRTEAFF. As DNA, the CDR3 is TGCGCCAGCAGCCAAGGAGGGTTGAGGACTGAAGCTTTCTTT.

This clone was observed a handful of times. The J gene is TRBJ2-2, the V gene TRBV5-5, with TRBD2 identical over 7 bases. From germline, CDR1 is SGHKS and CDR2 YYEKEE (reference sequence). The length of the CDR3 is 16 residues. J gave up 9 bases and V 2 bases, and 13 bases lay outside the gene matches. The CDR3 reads CASSFLGGSLARELFF. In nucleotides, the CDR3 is TGTGCCAGCAGCTTTTTGGGGGGGAGTTTAGCGAGGGAGCTGTTTTTT. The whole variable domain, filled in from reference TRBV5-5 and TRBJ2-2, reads DAGVTQSPTHLIKTRGQQVTLRCSPISGHKSVSWYQQVLGQGPQFIFQYYEKEERGRGNFPDRFSARQFPNYSSELNVNALLLGDSALYLCASSFLGGSLARELFFGEGSRLTVL.

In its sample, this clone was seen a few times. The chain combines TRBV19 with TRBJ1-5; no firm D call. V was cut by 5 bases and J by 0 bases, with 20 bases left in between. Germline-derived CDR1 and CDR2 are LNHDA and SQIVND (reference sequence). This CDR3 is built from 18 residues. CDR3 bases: TGTGCCAGTAGTCCTCCCCGTGCACAAATGAATAGCAATCAGCCCCAGCATTTT. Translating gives CASSPPRAQMNSNQPQHF. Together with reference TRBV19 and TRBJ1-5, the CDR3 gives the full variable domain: DGGITQSPKYLFRKEGQNVTLSCEQNLNHDAMYWYRQDPGQGLRLIYYSQIVNDFQKGDIAEGYSVSREKKESFPLTVTSAQKNPTAFYLCASSPPRAQMNSNQPQHFGDGTRLSIL.

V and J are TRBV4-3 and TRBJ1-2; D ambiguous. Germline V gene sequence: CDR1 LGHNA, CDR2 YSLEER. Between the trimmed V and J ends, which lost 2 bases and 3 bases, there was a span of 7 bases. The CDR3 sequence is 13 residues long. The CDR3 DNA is TGCGCCAGCAGCCAAAGCGGGCACTATGGCTACACCTTC. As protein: CASSQSGHYGYTF.

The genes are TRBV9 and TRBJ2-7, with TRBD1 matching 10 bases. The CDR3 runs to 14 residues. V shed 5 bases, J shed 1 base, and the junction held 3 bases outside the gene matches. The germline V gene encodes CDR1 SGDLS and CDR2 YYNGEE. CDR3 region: CASSADRGSYEQYF. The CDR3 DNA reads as TGTGCCAGCAGTGCGGACAGGGGGTCCTACGAGCAGTACTTC.

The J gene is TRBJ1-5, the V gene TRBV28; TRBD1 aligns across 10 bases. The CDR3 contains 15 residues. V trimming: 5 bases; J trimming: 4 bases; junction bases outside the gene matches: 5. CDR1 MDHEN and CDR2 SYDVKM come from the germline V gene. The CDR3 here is CASSVDRGRNQPQHF. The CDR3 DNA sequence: TGTGCCAGCAGTGTCGACAGGGGGCGAAATCAGCCCCAGCATTTT.

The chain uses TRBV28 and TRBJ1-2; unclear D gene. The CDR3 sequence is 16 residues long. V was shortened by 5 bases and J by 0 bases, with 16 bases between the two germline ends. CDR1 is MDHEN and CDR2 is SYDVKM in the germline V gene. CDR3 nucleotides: TGTGCCAGCAGTCCCTCTAGGGAGGGAACTAACTATGGCTACACCTTC. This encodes CASSPSREGTNYGYTF.

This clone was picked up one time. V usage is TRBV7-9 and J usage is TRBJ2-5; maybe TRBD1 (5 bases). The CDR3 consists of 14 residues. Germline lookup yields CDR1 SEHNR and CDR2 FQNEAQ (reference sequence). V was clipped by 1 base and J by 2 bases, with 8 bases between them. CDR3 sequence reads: CASSLGDRQETQYF. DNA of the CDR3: TGTGCCAGCAGCTTAGGCGACAGACAAGAGACCCAGTACTTC. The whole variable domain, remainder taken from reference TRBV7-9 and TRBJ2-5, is DTGVSQNPRHKITKRGQNVTFRCDPISEHNRLYWYRQTLGQGPEFLTYFQNEAQLEKSRLLSDRFSAERPKGSFSTLEIQRTEQGDSAMYLCASSLGDRQETQYFGPGTRLLVL.

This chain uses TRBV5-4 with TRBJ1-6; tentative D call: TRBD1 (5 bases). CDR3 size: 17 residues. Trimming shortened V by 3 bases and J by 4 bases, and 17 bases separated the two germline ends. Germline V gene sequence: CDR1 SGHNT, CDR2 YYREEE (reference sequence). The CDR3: CASSWGEGKNYNSPLHF. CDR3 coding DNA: TGTGCCAGCAGCTGGGGGGAGGGCAAAAATTATAATTCACCCCTCCACTTT.

The CDR3 sequence is CASLALLEGGYYSGANVLTF. The DNA for the CDR3 is TGTGCCAGCCTGGCTCTTTTAGAAGGGGGTTATTACTCTGGGGCCAACGTCCTGACTTTC. The rearrangement links TRBV2 to TRBJ2-6; D may be TRBD1 (6 bases). Germline lookup yields CDR1 SNHLY and CDR2 FYNNEI. The V end lost 8 bases, the J end lost 0 bases, and 26 bases lay between the germline ends. CDR3 length: 20 residues.

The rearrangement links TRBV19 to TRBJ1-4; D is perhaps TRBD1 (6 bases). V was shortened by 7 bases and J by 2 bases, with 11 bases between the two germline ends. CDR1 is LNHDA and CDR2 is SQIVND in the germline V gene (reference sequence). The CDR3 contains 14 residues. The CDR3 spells CASNGDRTNEKLFF. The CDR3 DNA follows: TGTGCCAGTAACGGCGACAGGACTAATGAAAAACTGTTTTTT.

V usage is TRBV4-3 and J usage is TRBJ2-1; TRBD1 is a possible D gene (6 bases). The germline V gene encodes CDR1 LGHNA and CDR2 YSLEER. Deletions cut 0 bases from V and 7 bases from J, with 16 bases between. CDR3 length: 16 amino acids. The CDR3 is CASSQEPRGTRNEQFF. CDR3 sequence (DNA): TGCGCCAGCAGCCAAGAGCCCAGGGGAACTCGAAATGAGCAGTTCTTC.

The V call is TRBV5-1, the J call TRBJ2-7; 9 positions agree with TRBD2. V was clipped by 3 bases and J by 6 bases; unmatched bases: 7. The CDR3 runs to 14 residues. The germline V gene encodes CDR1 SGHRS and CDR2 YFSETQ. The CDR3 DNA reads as TGCGCCAGCAGCTCCGCTAGCGGGGTACTCGAGCAGTACTTC. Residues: CASSSASGVLEQYF.

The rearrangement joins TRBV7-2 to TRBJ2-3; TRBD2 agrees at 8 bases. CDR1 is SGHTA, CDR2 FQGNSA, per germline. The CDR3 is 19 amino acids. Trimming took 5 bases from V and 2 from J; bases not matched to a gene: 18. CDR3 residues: CASSPGITSGPISTDTQYF. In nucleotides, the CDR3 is TGTGCCAGCAGCCCGGGGATTACTAGCGGTCCTATATCCACAGATACGCAGTATTTT.

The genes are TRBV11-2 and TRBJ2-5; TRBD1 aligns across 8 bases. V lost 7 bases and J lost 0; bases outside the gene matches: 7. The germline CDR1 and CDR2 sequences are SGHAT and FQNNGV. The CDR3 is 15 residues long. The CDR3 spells CASNIQGDYQETQYF. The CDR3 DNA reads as TGTGCCAGCAACATACAGGGGGACTACCAAGAGACCCAGTACTTC.

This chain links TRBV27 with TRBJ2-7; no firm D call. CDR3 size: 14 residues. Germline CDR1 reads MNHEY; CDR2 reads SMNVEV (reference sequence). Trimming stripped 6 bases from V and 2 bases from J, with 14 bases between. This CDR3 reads CASSEGAATYEQYF. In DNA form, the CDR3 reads TGTGCCAGCAGCGAAGGAGCAGCAACCTACGAGCAGTACTTC.